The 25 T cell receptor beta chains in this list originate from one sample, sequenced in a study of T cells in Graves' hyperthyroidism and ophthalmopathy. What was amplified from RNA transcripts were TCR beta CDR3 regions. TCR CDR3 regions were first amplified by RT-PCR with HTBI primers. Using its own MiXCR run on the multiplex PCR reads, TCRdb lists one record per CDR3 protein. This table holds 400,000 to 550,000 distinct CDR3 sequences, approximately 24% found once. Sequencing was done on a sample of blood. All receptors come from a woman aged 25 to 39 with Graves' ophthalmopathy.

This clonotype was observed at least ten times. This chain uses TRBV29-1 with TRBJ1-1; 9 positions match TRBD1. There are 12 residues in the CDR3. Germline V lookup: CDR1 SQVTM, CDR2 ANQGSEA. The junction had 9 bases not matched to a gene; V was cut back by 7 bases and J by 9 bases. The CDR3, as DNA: TGCAGCGCGCTCCCACAGGGGGCGAAAGCTTTCTTT. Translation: CSALPQGAKAFF.

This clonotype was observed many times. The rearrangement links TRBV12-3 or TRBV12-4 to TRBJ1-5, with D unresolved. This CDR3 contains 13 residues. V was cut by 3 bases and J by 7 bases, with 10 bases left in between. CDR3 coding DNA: TGTGCCAGCAGTTTGAGCCGCGGCCAGCCCCAGCATTTT. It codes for CASSLSRGQPQHF.

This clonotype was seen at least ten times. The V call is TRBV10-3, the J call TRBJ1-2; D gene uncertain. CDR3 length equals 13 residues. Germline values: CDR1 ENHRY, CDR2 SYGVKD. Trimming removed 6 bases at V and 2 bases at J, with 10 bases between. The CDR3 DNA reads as TGTGCCATCAGGCAGATAGGAAACTATGGCTACACCTTC. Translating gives CAIRQIGNYGYTF.

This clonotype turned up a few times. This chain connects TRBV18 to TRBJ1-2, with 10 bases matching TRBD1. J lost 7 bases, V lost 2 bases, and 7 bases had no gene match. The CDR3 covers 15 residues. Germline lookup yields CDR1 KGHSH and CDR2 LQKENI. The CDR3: CASSPRQGAVPGYTF. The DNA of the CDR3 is TGTGCCAGCTCACCAAGACAGGGGGCCGTTCCTGGCTACACCTTC.

In DNA, the CDR3 is TGTGCCAGCAGTAAGACTAGCGGGAGGGCTATCCGGCGCGAGCAGTACTTC. Amino acids: CASSKTSGRAIRREQYF. The V call is TRBV28, the J call TRBJ2-7, with 14 bases lining up with TRBD2. The ends lost 5 bases at V and 6 bases at J; junction bases unmatched: 12. There are 17 residues in the CDR3. Germline CDR1 MDHEN, CDR2 SYDVKM.

The CDR3 here is CASSTHEGVHSPLHF. As DNA, the CDR3 is TGTGCCAGCAGCACCCACGAAGGGGTTCATTCACCCCTCCACTTT. This chain uses TRBV28 with TRBJ1-6, with a weak D call TRBD1 (5 bases). With 6 bases removed from V and 8 bases from J, the gap between germline ends came to 17 bases. This CDR3 has 15 amino acids. The V gene's germline CDR1 is MDHEN and CDR2 SYDVKM.

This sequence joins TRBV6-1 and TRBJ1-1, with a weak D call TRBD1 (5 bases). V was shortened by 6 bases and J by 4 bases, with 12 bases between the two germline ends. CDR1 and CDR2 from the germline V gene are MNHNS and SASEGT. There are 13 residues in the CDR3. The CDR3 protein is CASRGVQSTEAFF. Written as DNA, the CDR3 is TGTGCCAGCAGGGGGGTCCAGAGCACTGAAGCTTTCTTT.

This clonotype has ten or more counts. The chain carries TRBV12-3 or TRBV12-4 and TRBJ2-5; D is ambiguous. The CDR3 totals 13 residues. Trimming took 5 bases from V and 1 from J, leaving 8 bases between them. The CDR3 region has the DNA TGTGCCAGCAGTGATACTTCCCAAGAGACCCAGTACTTC. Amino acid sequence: CASSDTSQETQYF.

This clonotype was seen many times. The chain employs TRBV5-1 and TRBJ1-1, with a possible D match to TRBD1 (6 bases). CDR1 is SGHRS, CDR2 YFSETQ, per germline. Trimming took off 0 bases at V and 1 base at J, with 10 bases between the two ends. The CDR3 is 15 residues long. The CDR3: CASSLDGGQNTEAFF. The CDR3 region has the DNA TGCGCCAGCAGCTTGGATGGGGGGCAGAACACTGAAGCTTTCTTT.

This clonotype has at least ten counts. The CDR3 protein is CASSPAQDNYGYTF. DNA of the CDR3: TGTGCCAGCAGCCCCGCACAGGATAACTATGGCTACACCTTC. The gene calls are TRBV6-2 or TRBV6-3 and TRBJ1-2; D is perhaps TRBD1 (5 bases). The germline V gene has CDR1 MNHEY and CDR2 SVGEGT. The germline V and J ends were trimmed by 6 bases and 1 base, with 12 bases remaining between them. The CDR3 is made up of 14 amino acids.

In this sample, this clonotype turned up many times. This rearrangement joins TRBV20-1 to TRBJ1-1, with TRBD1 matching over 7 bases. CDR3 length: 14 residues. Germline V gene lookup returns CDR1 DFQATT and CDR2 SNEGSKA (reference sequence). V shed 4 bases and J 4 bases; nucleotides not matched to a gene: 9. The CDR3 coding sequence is TGCAGTGCTAAGAGAACAGGGGACCCCACTGAAGCTTTCTTT. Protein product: CSAKRTGDPTEAFF.

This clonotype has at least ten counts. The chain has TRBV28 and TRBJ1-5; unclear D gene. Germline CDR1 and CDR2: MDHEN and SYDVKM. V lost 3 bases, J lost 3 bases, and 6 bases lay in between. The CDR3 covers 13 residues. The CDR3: CASSFSNNQPQHF. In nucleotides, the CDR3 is TGTGCCAGCAGTTTCTCTAACAATCAGCCCCAGCATTTT. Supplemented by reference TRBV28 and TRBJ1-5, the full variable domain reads DVKVTQSSRYLVKRTGEKVFLECVQDMDHENMFWYRQDPGLGLRLIYFSYDVKMKEKGDIPEGYSVSREKKERFSLILESASTNQTSMYLCASSFSNNQPQHFGDGTRLSIL.

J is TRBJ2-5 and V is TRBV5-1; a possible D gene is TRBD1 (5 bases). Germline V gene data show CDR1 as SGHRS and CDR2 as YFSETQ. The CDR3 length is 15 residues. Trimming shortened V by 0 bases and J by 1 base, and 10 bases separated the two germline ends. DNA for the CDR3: TGCGCCAGCAGCTTGGTTTCAGGGATCCAAGAGACCCAGTACTTC. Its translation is CASSLVSGIQETQYF.

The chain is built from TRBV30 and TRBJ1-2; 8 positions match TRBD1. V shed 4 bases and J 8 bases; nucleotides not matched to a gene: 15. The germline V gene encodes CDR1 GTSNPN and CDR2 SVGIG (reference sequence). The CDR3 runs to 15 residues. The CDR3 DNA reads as TGTGCCTGGATTCCAACCCCTGGGACAGGTCTCGGCTACACCTTC. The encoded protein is CAWIPTPGTGLGYTF.

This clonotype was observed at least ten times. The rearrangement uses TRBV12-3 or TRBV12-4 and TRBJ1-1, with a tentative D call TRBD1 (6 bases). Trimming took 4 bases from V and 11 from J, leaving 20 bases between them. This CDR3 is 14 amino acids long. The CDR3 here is CASSSYRERSKAFF. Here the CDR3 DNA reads TGTGCCAGCAGTTCGTACAGGGAGCGGTCGAAGGCTTTCTTT.

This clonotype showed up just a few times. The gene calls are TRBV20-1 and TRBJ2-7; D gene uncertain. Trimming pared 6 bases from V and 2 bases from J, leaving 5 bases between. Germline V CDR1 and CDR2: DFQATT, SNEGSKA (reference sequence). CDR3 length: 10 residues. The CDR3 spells CSAKTYEQYF. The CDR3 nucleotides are TGCAGTGCGAAGACCTACGAGCAGTACTTC.

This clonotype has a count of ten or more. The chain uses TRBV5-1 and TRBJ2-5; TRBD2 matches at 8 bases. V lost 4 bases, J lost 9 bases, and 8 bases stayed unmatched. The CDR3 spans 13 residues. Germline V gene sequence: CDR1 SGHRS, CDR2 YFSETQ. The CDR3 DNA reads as TGCGCCAGCAGCGCGACTAGCGAGGTGGCCCAGTACTTC. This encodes CASSATSEVAQYF. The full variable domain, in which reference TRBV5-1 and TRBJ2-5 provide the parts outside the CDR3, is KAGVTQTPRYLIKTRGQQVTLSCSPISGHRSVSWYQQTPGQGLQFLFEYFSETQRNKGNFPGRFSGRQFSNSRSEMNVSTLELGDSALYLCASSATSEVAQYFGPGTRLLVL.

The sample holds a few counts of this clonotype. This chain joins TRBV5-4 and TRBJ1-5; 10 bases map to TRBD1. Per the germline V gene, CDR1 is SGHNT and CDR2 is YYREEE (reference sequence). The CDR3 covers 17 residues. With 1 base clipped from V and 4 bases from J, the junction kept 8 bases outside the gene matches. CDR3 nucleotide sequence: TGTGCCAGCAGCTTGTGGGGAGGGGGACAGGGGAATCAGCCCCAGCATTTT. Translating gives CASSLWGGGQGNQPQHF.

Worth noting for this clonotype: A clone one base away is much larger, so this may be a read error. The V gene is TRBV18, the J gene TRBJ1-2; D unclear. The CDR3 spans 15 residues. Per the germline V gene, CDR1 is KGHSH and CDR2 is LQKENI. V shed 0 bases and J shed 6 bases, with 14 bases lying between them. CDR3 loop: CASSPPASVPHGYTF. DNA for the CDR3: TGTGCCAGCTCACCACCCGCGTCGGTGCCCCATGGCTACACCTTC.

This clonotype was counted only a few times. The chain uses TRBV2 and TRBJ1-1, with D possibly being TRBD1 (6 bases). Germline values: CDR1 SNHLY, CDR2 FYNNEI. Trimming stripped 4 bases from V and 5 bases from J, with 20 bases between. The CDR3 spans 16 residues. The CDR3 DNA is TGTGCCAGCAGTGCCCGGGCGGGGGCAGGGAGTACTGAAGCTTTCTTT. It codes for CASSARAGAGSTEAFF.

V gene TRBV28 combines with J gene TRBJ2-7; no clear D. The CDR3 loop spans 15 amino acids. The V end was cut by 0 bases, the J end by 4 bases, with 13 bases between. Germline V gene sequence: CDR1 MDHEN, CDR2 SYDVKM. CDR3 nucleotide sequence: TGTGCCAGCAGTTTATGGTGGCACACTGCTTACGAGCAGTACTTC. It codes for CASSLWWHTAYEQYF.

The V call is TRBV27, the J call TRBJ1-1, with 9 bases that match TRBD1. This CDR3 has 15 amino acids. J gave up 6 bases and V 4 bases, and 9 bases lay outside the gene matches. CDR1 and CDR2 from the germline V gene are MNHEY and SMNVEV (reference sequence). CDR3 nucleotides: TGTGCCAGCAGTTCCCCGGACAGGGGTGAATCTGAAGCTTTCTTT. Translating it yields CASSSPDRGESEAFF.

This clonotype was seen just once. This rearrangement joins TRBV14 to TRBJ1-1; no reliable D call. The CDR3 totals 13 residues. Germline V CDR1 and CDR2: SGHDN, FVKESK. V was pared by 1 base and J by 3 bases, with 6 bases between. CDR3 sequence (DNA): TGTGCCAGCAGCCAAGGCCGGTACACTGAAGCTTTCTTT. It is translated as CASSQGRYTEAFF.

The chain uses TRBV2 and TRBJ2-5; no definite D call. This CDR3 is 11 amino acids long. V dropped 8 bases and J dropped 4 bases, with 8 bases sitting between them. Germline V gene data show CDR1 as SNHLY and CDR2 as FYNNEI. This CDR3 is CASGNRETQYF. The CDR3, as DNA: TGTGCCAGCGGGAATCGAGAGACCCAGTACTTC.

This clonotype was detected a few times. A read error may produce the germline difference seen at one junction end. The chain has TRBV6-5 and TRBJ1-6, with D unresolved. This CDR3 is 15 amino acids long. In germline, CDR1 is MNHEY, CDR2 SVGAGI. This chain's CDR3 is CGSSYRAVNNSPLHF. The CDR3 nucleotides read TGTGGCAGCAGTTACCGGGCAGTTAATAATTCACCCCTCCACTTT.